One T cell receptor beta chain is described in this entry. The antigen is undetermined. This sample was included in a study of persistence of HIV-infected CD4 T cells. Overall study: A couple of participants gave one leukapheresis sample; others gave up to about 180 mL blood repeatedly.

Lysates of CMV-infected fibroblasts at 10 ug/mL stimulated these cells. CD40L-negative CD69-negative CD45RO-high memory CD4+ T cells were sorted as populations depleted of antigen-responding cells. CD8+ T cells were removed from PBMCs prior to stimulation. The libraries were made with immunoSEQ version 4 in survey mode. Method: immunoSEQ multiplex PCR; TCRdb's copy keeps in-frame clones and lacks some. The sample includes about 50,000 clones, around 75% of them seen just once. Sequencing used CD4+ T cells sorted from PBMCs after approximately 19-hour stimulation, obtained from a patient who received antiretroviral therapy. This receptor was obtained from an adult man with HIV who was CMV-seropositive.

The CDR3 loop reads CASSQTRNKETQYF. The DNA for the CDR3 is TGTGCCAGCAGCCAGACTAGAAATAAAGAGACCCAGTACTTC. This chain connects TRBV6-5 to TRBJ2-5; D possibly corresponds to TRBD2 (6 bases). Germline assignment: CDR1 MNHEY and CDR2 SVGAGI. V was shortened by 6 bases and J by 3 bases, with 14 bases between the two germline ends. This CDR3 has 14 residues.